The present entry profiles one T cell receptor (beta chain) with its context. This specimen includes other DNA sequences encoding the same CDR3. The data were taken from a study of T cell changes during pregnancy in multiple sclerosis. The assay was immunoSEQ multiplex PCR, and TCRdb's table has in-frame clones only and misses some. The sample has approximately 70,000 clones, around 90% seen once; the top ten hold approximately 0.97%. This sample comprised peripheral blood, obtained in the first trimester of pregnancy. The sequence derives from a female donor in good health, enrolled as a control in a pregnancy study.

CDR3 sequence: CASSSRTGNTEAFF. In DNA form, the CDR3 reads TGTGCCAGCAGCTCCCGGACAGGGAACACTGAAGCTTTCTTT. The chain is built from TRBV7-6 and TRBJ1-1; 7 nucleotides match TRBD1. This CDR3 is built from 14 residues. Germline values: CDR1 SGHVS, CDR2 FNYEAQ. V shed 4 bases, J shed 1 base, and the junction held 3 bases outside the gene matches.